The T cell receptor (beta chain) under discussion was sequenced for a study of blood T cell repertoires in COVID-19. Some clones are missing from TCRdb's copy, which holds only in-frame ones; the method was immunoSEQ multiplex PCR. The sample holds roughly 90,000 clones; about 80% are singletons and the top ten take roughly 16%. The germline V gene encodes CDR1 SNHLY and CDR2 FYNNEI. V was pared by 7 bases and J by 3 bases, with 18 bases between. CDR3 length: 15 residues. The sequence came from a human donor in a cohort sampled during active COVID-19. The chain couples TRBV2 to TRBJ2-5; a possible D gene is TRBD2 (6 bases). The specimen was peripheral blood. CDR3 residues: CASKGRSGVKETQYF. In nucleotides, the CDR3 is TGTGCCAGCAAGGGGAGGAGCGGAGTGAAAGAGACCCAGTACTTC.